This TCR beta chain appears in the sequencing data of a study of T cells in Graves' hyperthyroidism and ophthalmopathy. Investigators excluded patients with uncontrolled infection, other autoimmune disease, pregnancy or lactation. Many counts were recorded for this clonotype. The source material, RNA transcripts, was used to amplify TCR beta CDR3 regions. The HTBI primer set was used in a first-round RT-PCR of the TCR CDR3. TCRdb called the multiplex PCR reads again in MiXCR, with one record for every CDR3 protein. The sample lists hundreds of thousands of distinct CDR3 sequences; roughly 46% were seen once. Sequenced input: peripheral blood or thyroid tissue (not recorded which). The sequence was collected from a woman aged 18-29 years with Graves' hyperthyroidism.

The CDR3 DNA reads TGTGCCAGCAGCTTAGGCGGCGGGCGCGAGCAGTACTTC. This gives the protein CASSLGGGREQYF. The gene calls are TRBV7-9 and TRBJ2-7, with D perhaps matching TRBD2 (5 bases). The CDR3 runs to 13 residues. V was shortened by 1 base and J by 6 bases, with 10 bases between the two germline ends. Germline CDR1 is SEHNR and CDR2 is FQNEAQ (reference sequence).